These 11 T cell receptor beta chains were all obtained from the same sample, sequenced in a study of vaccination and CD4 T cells after COVID-19. These receptors are not linked to any known antigen. Documented treatment: roughly ten-day PBMC culture with coronavirus spike peptide pools or control peptides (ViraFEST assay). Oncomine TCR Beta short-read sequencing was applied to DNA from cultured CD4+ T cells. TCRdb processed the PCR reads anew with MiXCR; each CDR3 protein has one entry. Among about 20,000 distinct CDR3 sequences listed, about 40% were seen once. This sample comprised CD4+ T cells from blood, cultured in vitro, obtained before SARS-CoV-2 vaccination. The receptors shown here come from a human donor who received a COVID-19 vaccine.

This chain connects TRBV15 to TRBJ2-2; D uncertain. Per the germline V gene, CDR1 is LNHNV and CDR2 is YYDKDF (reference sequence). The CDR3 has 14 residues. V gave up 1 base and J gave up 1 base, with 4 bases separating them. This chain's CDR3 is CATSRAGNTGELFF. CDR3 in DNA: TGTGCCACCAGCAGAGCAGGGAACACCGGGGAGCTGTTTTTT.

This clonotype was counted between two and nine times. This chain joins TRBV6-1 and TRBJ1-5, with D uncertain. Germline V CDR1 and CDR2: MNHNS, SASEGT. Trimming stripped 6 bases from V and 1 base from J, with 16 bases between. The CDR3 extends over 16 amino acids. CDR3 in amino acids: CASSPTGFGSNQPQHF. In DNA, the CDR3 is TGTGCCAGCAGCCCGACGGGTTTTGGAAGCAATCAGCCCCAGCATTTT.

The CDR3 protein is CASRQTNVLTF. In nucleotides, the CDR3 is TGTGCCAGCAGACAGACGAACGTCCTGACTTTC. J is TRBJ2-6 and V is TRBV2, with D hard to call. Germline CDR1 reads SNHLY; CDR2 reads FYNNEI. Trimming took 6 bases from V and 10 from J, leaving 7 bases between them. The CDR3 length is 11 residues.

About this clonotype: Its ends do not fully match the called genes, so a read error is possible. In nucleotides, the CDR3 is TGTGCCAGCAGCTTGACTAGCCGGGGGTACAATGAGCAGTTCTTC. Encoded protein: CASSLTSRGYNEQFF. This sequence joins TRBV5-3 and TRBJ2-1, with 7 nucleotides matching TRBD2. TRBV5-3 is noted as an ORF with a role that remains uncertain. The CDR3 contains 15 residues.

This clonotype was seen a handful of times. V and J are TRBV20-1 and TRBJ1-5; D is possibly TRBD1 (5 bases). The germline V and J ends were trimmed by 3 bases and 4 bases, with 10 bases remaining between them. The length of the CDR3 is 13 residues. Germline V gene sequence: CDR1 DFQATT, CDR2 SNEGSKA (reference sequence). In nucleotides, the CDR3 is TGCAGTGCTAGGGGTGACAGAAATCAGCCCCAGCATTTT. It specifies CSARGDRNQPQHF.

This sequence joins TRBV7-2 and TRBJ2-7; TRBD2 agrees at 12 bases. V dropped 5 bases and J dropped 7; count of bases not matched to a gene: 12. CDR1 is SGHTA and CDR2 is FQGNSA in the germline V gene. The CDR3 totals 16 residues. The chain's CDR3 is CASSPGLAGLAGEQYF. The CDR3 DNA sequence: TGTGCCAGCAGCCCAGGACTAGCGGGATTGGCGGGAGAGCAGTACTTC.

This clonotype was detected only a few times. The CDR3 protein is CATSREGVRINEQFF. The DNA of the CDR3 is TGTGCCACCAGCAGAGAAGGAGTGAGGATCAATGAGCAGTTCTTC. This chain joins TRBV15 and TRBJ2-1; unclear D gene. The V gene's germline CDR1 is LNHNV and CDR2 YYDKDF (reference sequence). Trimming took 0 bases from V and 6 from J, leaving 12 bases between them. The CDR3 is 15 residues long.

This clonotype was counted a few times. CDR3 amino acids: CSARNAGGSLYQETQYF. The CDR3 DNA sequence: TGCAGTGCTAGAAACGCGGGGGGGTCCTTGTACCAAGAGACCCAGTACTTC. This chain connects TRBV20-1 to TRBJ2-5, with TRBD2 matching over 9 bases. CDR3 length: 17 residues. Trimming took 2 bases from V and 0 from J; bases not matched to a gene: 10. The V gene's germline CDR1 is DFQATT and CDR2 SNEGSKA (reference sequence).

This clonotype has just a few counts. The J gene is TRBJ1-1, the V gene TRBV12-3 or TRBV12-4, with 8 bases matching TRBD1. The CDR3 loop spans 15 amino acids. V lost 5 bases and J lost 4; bases outside the gene matches: 9. CDR3 nucleotides: TGTGCCAGCAGTCCCCTCACAGGGGGGGCCACTGAAGCTTTCTTT. Its translation: CASSPLTGGATEAFF.

This rearrangement joins TRBV6-1 to TRBJ1-2, with a tentative D call TRBD1 (5 bases). The CDR3 runs to 13 residues. V was pared by 3 bases and J by 2 bases, with 7 bases between. The germline V gene has CDR1 MNHNS and CDR2 SASEGT. In DNA, the CDR3 is TGTGCCAGCAGTGACCGGGGGAACTATGGCTACACCTTC. Its protein product is CASSDRGNYGYTF.

This chain links TRBV7-9 with TRBJ2-3; tentative D call: TRBD2 (6 bases). V was trimmed by 6 bases and J by 1 base, leaving 20 bases between them. The CDR3 is 17 residues long. Germline loops: CDR1 SEHNR, CDR2 FQNEAQ (reference sequence). CDR3 sequence reads: CASSQKFGASGTDTQYF. The DNA of the CDR3 is TGTGCCAGCAGTCAAAAATTTGGAGCTAGCGGCACAGATACGCAGTATTTT.